Sequencing of this T cell receptor beta chain was carried out in a study of T cell responses to AZD1222 COVID-19 vaccine. This clone showed up just a few times. Its cognate antigen is unknown. Study findings and constraints: The study sampled repertoires only after the peak T cell response.

Germline V gene data show CDR1 as SGDLS and CDR2 as YYNGEE. CDR3 size: 14 residues. V lost 5 bases to trimming and J lost 0 bases, with 9 bases between them. Sequencing was performed with immunoSEQ multiplex PCR; in TCRdb, only in-frame clones are kept and a portion is missing. The table has 150,000 to 200,000 clones, 92% seen once; the top ten hold around 1.5%. The source material was peripheral blood, sampled on day 0 of AZD1222 vaccination. The chain uses TRBV9 and TRBJ1-3; no reliable D call. The receptor was isolated from an adult in good health. For the CDR3, the DNA is TGTGCCAGCAGTCTTTCCGGCTCTGGAAACACCATATATTTT. Translating it yields CASSLSGSGNTIYF. Based on the CDR3 plus reference TRBV9 and TRBJ1-3, the full variable domain is DSGVTQTPKHLITATGQRVTLRCSPRSGDLSVYWYQQSLDQGLQFLIQYYNGEERAKGNILERFSAQQFPDLHSELNLSSLELGDSALYFCASSLSGSGNTIYFGEGSWLTVV.